These T cell receptor beta chains were read from a single sample in a study of blood T cell repertoires in COVID-19. Profiled with immunoSEQ multiplex PCR; TCRdb holds only in-frame clones, not every one. The table includes more than 120,000 clones, approximately 90% detected once. What was sequenced was peripheral blood. The receptors were gathered from a woman aged 50 to 65 with active or convalescent COVID-19. CDR3s include the opening cysteine and the closing phenylalanine or tryptophan. Size is omitted from some rows. Given values are once, few, many or a class for expanded clones.

v_gene	abundance	j_gene	CDR3aa
TRBV9	-	TRBJ2-5	CASSLMGTARETQYF
TRBV28	once	TRBJ1-1	CASRYLSGQGVRNTEAFF
TRBV3-1/TRBV3-2	-	TRBJ2-7	CASRRDSRAEQYF
TRBV5-4	-	TRBJ1-6	CASSSPDRGRDSPLHF
TRBV25-1	-	TRBJ2-7	CASTLGRGYEQYF
TRBV19	-	TRBJ1-1	CASSIFPMGSGNTEAFF
TRBV19	medium-sized	TRBJ1-5	CASSLKGNNQPQHF
TRBV10-3	-	TRBJ2-6	CAIRSAGANVLTF
TRBV5-1	-	TRBJ1-2	CASSLGGRQAGGYTF
TRBV18	-	TRBJ1-1	CASSRGAGTEAFF
TRBV14	-	TRBJ1-6	CASSLDRDSPLHF
TRBV30	-	TRBJ1-2	CAWSVTGSRYTF
TRBV19	once	TRBJ1-1	CASSSWTGYTEAFF
TRBV2	-	TRBJ1-5	CASSGDRGAGQPQHF
TRBV7-9	-	TRBJ1-3	CASSNDLGLQNTIYF
TRBV10-3	-	TRBJ2-1	CAINDPTSGGINEQFF
TRBV20-1	-	TRBJ2-4	CSASEDRKNIQYF
TRBV27	-	TRBJ1-5	CASSFGGGRDQPQHF
TRBV3-1/TRBV3-2	-	TRBJ2-3	CASSQRDRGQDTQYF
TRBV18	-	TRBJ2-2	CASSPRGGETTGELFF
TRBV29-1	-	TRBJ2-7	CSALGGTATSSYEQYF
TRBV2	-	TRBJ1-5	CASRGTGGGQPQHF
TRBV27	-	TRBJ1-1	CASSTTPPGQGIRDTEAFF
TRBV7-9	-	TRBJ2-2	CASSQDSTGELFF
TRBV15	-	TRBJ2-5	CATSTPSTGGIETQYF
TRBV4-2	-	TRBJ2-1	CASSPIPGYNEQFF
TRBV7-2	once	TRBJ1-4	CASSLRAQSTNEKLFF
TRBV6-5	-	TRBJ1-3	CASTRRLGNTIYF
TRBV15	-	TRBJ2-3	CATSTKDTQYF
TRBV7-2	-	TRBJ2-2	CASSLEPSGGLSPGELFF
TRBV10-3	-	TRBJ2-1	CAISEQRGEQFF
TRBV2	many	TRBJ1-2	CASSDRTGGRGYTF
TRBV7-8	once	TRBJ2-7	CASSLRRGDYEQYF